This T cell receptor beta chain was identified during a study of identical twins. Study observations and caveats: Models underestimated TCR alpha sharing (out-of-frame) in monozygotic twins.

TCRdb called the 5' RACE reads again in MiXCR, with one record for every CDR3 protein. The sample lists some 790,000 distinct CDR3 sequences, around a sixth occurring once. Healthy Caucasians were all of the donors. Note on this clonotype: Its antigen is as yet unknown.

This CDR3 has 15 amino acids. Trimming cost V 0 bases and J 5 bases, with 13 bases left between them. The germline CDR1 and CDR2 sequences are LGHNT and FRNRAP. These data also formed part of another study, on T cells expressing NK-cell markers. From that paper: The study drew TCR beta repertoires from sorted CD3+CD56+NKG2C+, CD3+CD56+NKG2C- and CD3+CD56-NKG2C+ T cells. Similarly, these clonotypes led the CD3+CD56-NKG2C+ fraction as well in a few donors.

This chain joins TRBV12-5 and TRBJ2-5, with D hard to call. The sequenced sample was PBMCs. The TCR sequence derives from a woman aged 18-29 years in good health. The CDR3 DNA sequence: TGTGCTAGTGGTTTGGTACCCAACGATGGGGAGACCCAGTACTTC. This translates into CASGLVPNDGETQYF.